In its sample, the clone carrying this TCR beta chain was seen many times. Its antigen is not identified. The sample originates from a study of breast tumors, draining lymph nodes, adjacent tissues. Axillary draining lymph nodes of breast cancer patients supplied the node samples. Overall study findings and caveats: Compared with basal-like, luminal-like tumors shared significantly more repertoire with nontumor tissue. Data fit most tumor T cells coming from lymph node, expanding in tumor. Tumors had less TCR diversity than lymph nodes, more than nontumor tissue. That most tumor T cells come from lymph nodes remained unproven.

The CDR3 has 14 amino acids. Unmatched junction bases numbered 4, after V lost 3 bases and J lost 6 bases. Per the germline V gene, CDR1 is KGHDR and CDR2 is SFDVKD. A single record per CDR3 protein comes from TCRdb applying MiXCR to the multiplex PCR reads. The sample shows some 130,000 distinct CDR3 sequences, about 20% of them seen only once. This receptor was obtained from a female donor with breast cancer. Some clones in this sample may be carry-over from other donors' samples. V and J are TRBV24-1 and TRBJ1-5; 7 bases agree with TRBD1. The sequenced sample consisted of axillary lymph node tissue. CDR3 sequence: CATSDNRGPQPQHF. The CDR3 DNA is TGTGCCACCAGTGATAACAGGGGTCCTCAGCCCCAGCATTTT.